Listed below are T cell receptor beta chains from one sample, sequenced in a study of blood T cell repertoires in COVID-19. Only in-frame clones appear in the TCRdb table, and some are missing; sequencing was by immunoSEQ multiplex PCR. The data contain approximately 110,000 clones, roughly 83% of them seen just once; the ten biggest clones take up 5% to 6.5%. Sequencing was performed on peripheral blood. The receptors were gathered from a human donor in a cohort sampled during active COVID-19. The CDR3 runs from the conserved cysteine through the conserved F or W. The D gene is left open where the match is weak. Expanded clones are given a class, and other clones once, few, many or no size at all.

clone size	V gene	J gene	CDR3 length	D gene	CDR3 protein
few	TRBV7-2	TRBJ2-7	12	-	CASSLQSYEQYF
once	TRBV27	TRBJ1-2	18	-	CASGPGGAWSESGYGYTF
-	TRBV12-5	TRBJ1-1	15	-	CASGKIASVNTEAFF
-	TRBV27	TRBJ2-5	14	-	CASSFGQGTQTQYF
once	TRBV29-1	TRBJ1-3	15	-	CSVGHHRSEGNTIYF
-	TRBV7-2	TRBJ2-3	15	-	CASSRQVAVTDTQYF
-	TRBV15	TRBJ1-3	18	-	CATAPSRGGPAGRNTIYF
once	TRBV18	TRBJ2-2	14	-	CASSQGESTGELFF
-	TRBV3-1/TRBV3-2	TRBJ2-7	17	TRBD2	CASTPLVRLADSYEQYF
-	TRBV24-1	TRBJ2-7	12	-	CATSDGSYEQYF
-	TRBV14	TRBJ2-1	16	TRBD2	CASSHSQREPYNEQFF
once	TRBV3-1/TRBV3-2	TRBJ2-1	17	-	CASSSNTGHGAYNEQFF
-	TRBV9	TRBJ2-5	16	-	CASSVGPSAYQETQYF
-	TRBV7-8	TRBJ1-2	13	-	CASSLGGTYGYTF
-	TRBV12-3/TRBV12-4	TRBJ1-1	11	-	CASSLREKAFF
-	TRBV3-1/TRBV3-2	TRBJ2-7	14	TRBD2	CASNQGLASYEQYF
-	TRBV10-3	TRBJ2-7	17	TRBD2	CAISVGVAGGFDYEQYF
-	TRBV19	TRBJ2-5	18	TRBD2	CASRPLISGSSGSETQYF
-	TRBV27	TRBJ2-7	16	-	CASSSARGIHSYEQYF
-	TRBV4-1	TRBJ2-7	18	TRBD2	CASSQATSGRAGGGEQYF
-	TRBV6-5	TRBJ2-7	15	-	CASSYDGDRSYEQYF
-	TRBV24-1	TRBJ2-2	14	TRBD1	CATRGQGVTGELFF
-	TRBV14	TRBJ1-1	15	TRBD1	CASSHRQGANTEAFF
-	TRBV9	TRBJ1-5	17	TRBD1	CASSPGQANYSNQPQHF
-	TRBV7-7	TRBJ2-7	15	-	CASSLRDGSAYEQYF
-	TRBV19	TRBJ2-3	11	-	CASRIGDTQYF
-	TRBV30	TRBJ1-4	13	TRBD1	CAWSGGQGRKLFF
-	TRBV30	TRBJ2-7	12	TRBD2	CAWNPLAGEQYF
-	TRBV19	TRBJ2-7	13	TRBD2	CASGGSSSYEQYF
-	TRBV3-1/TRBV3-2	TRBJ1-1	15	-	CASSPPQGKGTEAFF
-	TRBV5-1	TRBJ2-1	14	-	CASGVREAYNEQFF
-	TRBV6-5	TRBJ2-7	13	TRBD2	CASRASGTGEQYF
-	TRBV4-1	TRBJ1-4	15	-	CASSQVGRGGEKLFF
-	TRBV6-5	TRBJ1-3	13	-	CASTPGFGNTIYF
-	TRBV11-2	TRBJ1-3	17	-	CASILRAQGTSGNTIYF
-	TRBV5-1	TRBJ2-1	13	-	CASSLVTSNEQFF
-	TRBV11-3	TRBJ2-7	13	-	CASSLGGGTEQYF
-	TRBV28	TRBJ2-7	16	TRBD1	CASSSHMAGGSSEQYF
-	TRBV5-6	TRBJ1-1	14	TRBD1	CASSLGQGGIGAFF
-	TRBV13	TRBJ1-3	16	TRBD1	CASSWTGVTFGNTIYF
-	TRBV19	TRBJ2-7	12	-	CASSGSLHEQYF
-	TRBV19	TRBJ1-4	15	-	CASSRGDGLNEKLFF
-	TRBV9	TRBJ2-7	14	TRBD1	CASSPETGVNEQYF
-	TRBV6-4	TRBJ2-5	15	TRBD2	CASSPDGGAGGTQYF
few	TRBV10-3	TRBJ2-2	14	TRBD2	CAVQPGLVTGELFF
-	TRBV2	TRBJ2-5	14	TRBD1	CASHIQTGQETQYF
-	TRBV19	TRBJ2-1	16	TRBD1	CASSITGQGIDDEQFF
-	TRBV19	TRBJ2-7	14	-	CASSMVGGPYEQYF
few	TRBV6-5	TRBJ1-3	16	-	CASSYASDITGNTIYF
-	TRBV19	TRBJ1-4	14	-	CASSQWQGGEKLFF
-	TRBV10-2	TRBJ2-2	16	-	CASSLSARRGTGELFF
-	TRBV11-2	TRBJ2-5	13	TRBD2	CASSLGGQETQYF
-	TRBV4-1	TRBJ1-2	14	-	CASSPSERLYGYTF
-	TRBV30	TRBJ2-3	14	TRBD2	CAWRSSGPTDTQYF
-	TRBV5-1	TRBJ1-1	15	TRBD1	CASSLGQGMNTEAFF